Listed here are 4 T cell receptor beta chains from one sample, sequenced in a study of PD-1 blockade in mismatch repair-deficient tumors. Profiling relied on immunoSEQ multiplex PCR, and the TCRdb table lists in-frame clones only, not all of them. The data hold some 110,000 clones, with around three quarters observed a single time. Source: peripheral blood, taken about 60 weeks after starting pembrolizumab. These receptors were taken from an adult with mismatch repair-deficient cancer.

The chain uses TRBV7-2 and TRBJ2-5; D may be TRBD2 (6 bases). Germline V CDR1 and CDR2: SGHTA, FQGNSA. The germline V and J ends were trimmed by 5 bases and 13 bases, with 17 bases remaining between them. The CDR3 has 12 amino acids. The DNA of the CDR3 is TGTGCCAGCAGCCCAAAACCGGGACTGGGGTACTTC. This codes for CASSPKPGLGYF.

The chain joins TRBV9 to TRBJ2-2; 8 bases align to TRBD1. Germline CDR1 SGDLS, CDR2 YYNGEE. The CDR3 has 19 residues. The trim removed 0 bases at V and 4 bases at J, leaving 14 bases unmatched. CDR3 coding DNA: TGTGCCAGCAGCGTAGGTCGTGACAGGGGAACGCGAGGCACCGGGGAGCTGTTTTTT. Protein product: CASSVGRDRGTRGTGELFF. Using reference TRBV9 and TRBJ2-2 for the parts outside the CDR3, the full variable domain is DSGVTQTPKHLITATGQRVTLRCSPRSGDLSVYWYQQSLDQGLQFLIQYYNGEERAKGNILERFSAQQFPDLHSELNLSSLELGDSALYFCASSVGRDRGTRGTGELFFGEGSRLTVL.

The genes are TRBV18 and TRBJ2-6, with a tentative D call TRBD1 (5 bases). Trimming removed 3 bases from V and 4 bases from J, with 7 bases in between. The germline V gene has CDR1 KGHSH and CDR2 LQKENI. The CDR3 covers 14 residues. The CDR3 DNA reads TGTGCCAGCTCACCGGGGCAAGGGGCCAACGTCCTGACTTTC. It codes for CASSPGQGANVLTF.

The chain carries TRBV15 and TRBJ1-4, with TRBD1 matching 7 bases. The length of the CDR3 is 15 residues. The V gene's germline CDR1 is LNHNV and CDR2 YYDKDF (reference sequence). After removal of 1 base from V and 7 bases from J, the junction contained 6 bases not matched to a gene. CDR3 nucleotides: TGTGCCACCAGCAGAGCTATTCAGGGGGGTGAAAAACTGTTTTTT. Residues: CATSRAIQGGEKLFF.